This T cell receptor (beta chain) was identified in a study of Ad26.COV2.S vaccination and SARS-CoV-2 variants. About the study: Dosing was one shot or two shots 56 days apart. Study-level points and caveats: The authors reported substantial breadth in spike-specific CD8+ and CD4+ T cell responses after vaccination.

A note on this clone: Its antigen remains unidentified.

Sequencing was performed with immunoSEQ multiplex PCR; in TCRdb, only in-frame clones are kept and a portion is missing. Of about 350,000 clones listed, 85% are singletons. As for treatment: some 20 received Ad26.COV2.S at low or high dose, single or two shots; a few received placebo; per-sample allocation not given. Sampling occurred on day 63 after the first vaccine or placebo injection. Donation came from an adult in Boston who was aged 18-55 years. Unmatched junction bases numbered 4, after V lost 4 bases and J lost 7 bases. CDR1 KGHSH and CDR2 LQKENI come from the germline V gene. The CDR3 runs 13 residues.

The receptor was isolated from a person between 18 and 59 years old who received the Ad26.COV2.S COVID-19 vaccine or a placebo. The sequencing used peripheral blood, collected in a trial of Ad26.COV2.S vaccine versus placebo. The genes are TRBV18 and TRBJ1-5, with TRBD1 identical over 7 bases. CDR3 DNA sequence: TGTGCCAGCTCACTACAGGGGTTCCAGCCCCAGCATTTT. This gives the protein CASSLQGFQPQHF.